This T cell receptor beta chain emerged from a study of cytomegalovirus exposure and HLA in healthy donors. About the research overall: Clustering assigned over 70% of the approximately 400 genotyped donors to the Caucasian-associated ancestry cluster.

This CDR3 contains 17 residues. Trimming cost V 1 base and J 4 bases; bases outside gene matches: 5. The germline V gene has CDR1 SGHNT and CDR2 YYREEE (reference sequence). General study points: TCR beta chains numbering under 200 were designated cytomegalovirus-associated. Common viral pathogens (according to a later analysis) appeared linked to several of the most significant clusters. It was in a later analysis that TCR association rates were seen to vary by HLA locus, highest for DRB1 and lowest for HLA-C.

Primers for the PCR totalled 60 Vbeta and 13 Jbeta. Method: immunoSEQ multiplex PCR; TCRdb's copy keeps in-frame clones and lacks some. The data show 150,000 to 200,000 clones, approximately 85% seen once. Notes on this clone: What it binds is unknown.

The TCR sequence derives from a young man in good health and CMV-seropositive. The chain employs TRBV5-4 and TRBJ2-2; 12 nucleotides agree with TRBD1. Source material: PBMCs. The CDR3 coding sequence is TGTGCCAGCAGCTTGCGGGGACAGGGGGCGACCACCGGGGAGCTGTTTTTT. Amino acids: CASSLRGQGATTGELFF.